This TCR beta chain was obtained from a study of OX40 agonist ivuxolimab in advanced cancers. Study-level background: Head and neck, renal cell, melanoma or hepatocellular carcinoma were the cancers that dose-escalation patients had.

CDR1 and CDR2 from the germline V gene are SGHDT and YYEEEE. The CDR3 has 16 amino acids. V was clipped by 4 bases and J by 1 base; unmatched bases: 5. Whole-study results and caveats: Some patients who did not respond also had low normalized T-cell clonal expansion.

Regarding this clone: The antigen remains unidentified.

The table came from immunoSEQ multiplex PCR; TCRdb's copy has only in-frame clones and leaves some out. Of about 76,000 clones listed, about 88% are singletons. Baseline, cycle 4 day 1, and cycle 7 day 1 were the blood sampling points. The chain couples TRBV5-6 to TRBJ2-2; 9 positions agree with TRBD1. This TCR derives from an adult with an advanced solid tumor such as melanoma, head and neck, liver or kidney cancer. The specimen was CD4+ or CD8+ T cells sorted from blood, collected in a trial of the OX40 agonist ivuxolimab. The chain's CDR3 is CASSPPGQGNTGELFF. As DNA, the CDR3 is TGTGCCAGCAGCCCACCGGGACAGGGGAACACCGGGGAGCTGTTTTTT.